The clone carrying this T cell receptor beta chain was seen only once. Its antigen is not known. This entry comes from a study of vaccination effects on CD4 cells after COVID-19. Before sequencing took place, the ViraFEST assay used viral peptide pools to expand antigen-specific CD4+ T cells. With 9 to 11 days of culture completed, CD4+ T cells were isolated. The healthy vaccine recipients, who had no prior SARS-CoV-2 infection, showed negative nucleocapsid antibodies. Cultures of about 2 million PBMC per well contained around 10 IU/ml IL-2 plus 10 ug/ml peptides. IL-2 medium took the place of half the medium on both days 3 and 7. Here immunoSEQ multiplex PCR was the method, and the copy in TCRdb shows in-frame clones only, minus some. The sample records approximately 54,000 clones, 80% being singletons. CDR1 LNHNV and CDR2 YYDKDF come from the germline V gene (reference sequence). This CDR3 is built from 18 residues. V gave up 0 bases and J gave up 5 bases, with 17 bases separating them.

The receptor was isolated from a human donor who received a COVID-19 vaccine. The input for sequencing was CD4+ T cells from PBMCs cultured with HCoV-229E spike peptides, taken before COVID-19 vaccination. The genes are TRBV15 and TRBJ1-6; D is unclear. The CDR3, as DNA: TGTGCCACCAGCAGAGATTGGGAGGCCGCGTTTAATAATTCACCCCTCCACTTT. Translating it yields CATSRDWEAAFNNSPLHF.